A selection of T cell receptor beta chains follows, all from one sample in a study of tumor and adjacent non-tumor tissue in lung cancer. TCRdb re-derived calls from the multiplex PCR reads in MiXCR, one entry per CDR3 protein. This table holds 90,000 to 100,000 distinct CDR3 sequences, around three quarters found once. Sequencing was carried out using distant non-tumor lung tissue. These TCRs come from a man in his 60s with small cell lung cancer. CDR3s include the opening cysteine and the closing phenylalanine or tryptophan.

V,CDR3
TRBV11-2,CASSARGGAVNEQFF
TRBV11-2,CASSLVGVGSYNEQFF
TRBV29-1,CSASGEGSNSEAFF
TRBV9,CASSPLGEGYIEAFF
TRBV11-3,CASSPGPQETQYF
TRBV6-1,CASIEAMTGDQPQHF
TRBV11-2,CASNLVWSNTGELFF
TRBV6-5,CASSYSTRLNTEAIF
TRBV11-3,CASSLGHVAGVEFYGYTF
TRBV6-2/TRBV6-3,CASKAGGHDTQYF
TRBV6-6,CAISFGSQQPQHF